These T cell receptor beta chains were read from a single sample in a study of molecular identifiers for immune sequencing clone quantification. TCRdb recomputed calls from the PCR reads with MiXCR, one row per CDR3 protein. The sample yields roughly 300,000 distinct CDR3 sequences, 24% seen once. The specimen was naive CD8+ T cells from blood, with Jurkat cell RNA spiked in. The receptors shown here come from a human donor in good health. Some libraries in this study had Jurkat cell RNA spiked in. The conserved cysteine and the conserved F or W are not part of the CDR3 here. Not all rows give a size; the values are once, few, many and, for expanded clones, a class.

v_call clone_size cdr3_aa
TRBV27 few ASSLYGSRMETQY
TRBV5-6 many ASSWNIDSPLH
TRBV5-6 many ASSPGLAGSDEQY
TRBV6-1 NA ASSDFLRAGGLMNEQY
TRBV29-1 NA SVLDRETGELF
TRBV19 NA ASSMGDRAFNQPQH
TRBV6-5 NA ASSYGNLNTEAF
TRBV20-1 few NVADRVFLEQY
TRBV7-9 NA ASSLNERGSGSTIY
TRBV7-2 few ASSRDRDPTDTQY
TRBV19 NA ASSVTDWVGGLF
TRBV6-1 NA ASSSSRGNYYGYT
TRBV4-1 many ASSQDGTGKMFDTQY
TRBV29-1 many SVEDSLGEQY
TRBV4-3 many ASSQGSSSYEQY
TRBV30 NA AWRAGTGGNYGYT
TRBV30 few AWSVGGRAFDEQF